The clone carrying this T cell receptor (beta chain) has ten or more counts. No antigen is known for it. TCRdb re-called the 5' RACE reads with MiXCR, one entry per CDR3 protein. The repertoire has 510,000 or so distinct CDR3 sequences, 12% to 15% of them found once; the top ten carry around 0.4%. The data stem from a study of identical twins. Germline CDR1 reads SEHNR; CDR2 reads FQNEAQ (reference sequence). The CDR3 has 14 residues. V lost 4 bases, J lost 7 bases, and 14 bases lay in between. Study-wide findings and caveats: Within twin pairs, the out-of-frame alpha sequences they shared showed excess low generation probability.

The sample was also reused in another study, on yellow fever vaccine responses in identical twins.

This sequence was found in a woman in her late teens or twenties in good health. This chain connects TRBV7-9 to TRBJ2-1; D is unresolved. The sequenced material came from CD4+ T cells sorted from blood. The CDR3 is CASSSSRVVNEQFF. CDR3 nucleotides: TGTGCCAGCAGCTCTTCTCGGGTAGTAAATGAGCAGTTCTTC.